Listed here are 3 T cell receptor beta chains from one sample, sequenced in a study of CD8+CD57+ T cells in acquired aplastic anemia (dated by TCRdb to the late 2010s). The sequencing machine was an Illumina HiSeq 2000. Profiling of TCR beta VDJ combinations and CDR3 sequences used genomic DNA as the template. Starting from the raw public reads, TCRdb applied fastp trimming at Q25, assembled clones with MiXCR and retained in-frame beta chains. A single entry per CDR3 protein holds the most common genes and DNA from its merged rows. Across this sample there are 200,000 to 250,000 distinct CDR3 sequences, with approximately 60% seen only once. The top ten clonotypes cover around 58% of the sample. Flow cytometry had shown CD8+CD57+ cell expansion in the patients selected for sequencing. The specimen was sorted CD4+, CD8+, or CD8+CD57+ T cells (not recorded which) from PBMCs. Receptors originate from a human donor with aplastic anemia.

V is TRBV5-1 and J is TRBJ2-7, with TRBD2 matching 7 bases. Per the germline V gene, CDR1 is SGHRS and CDR2 is YFSETQ. The CDR3 spans 15 residues. V shed 4 bases and J 2 bases; nucleotides not matched to a gene: 9. The CDR3 loop reads CASSQEQRETYEQYF. CDR3 DNA sequence: TGCGCCAGCAGCCAAGAGCAGCGGGAAACCTACGAGCAGTACTTC.

The CDR3 DNA reads as TGCAGCGTTGCTACTAGCGGGAGTGGAGATACGCAGTATTTT. This codes for CSVATSGSGDTQYF. This chain uses TRBV29-1 with TRBJ2-3, with TRBD2 identical over 11 bases. This CDR3 has 14 residues. Germline CDR1 and CDR2: SQVTM and ANQGSEA. V dropped 4 bases and J dropped 5; count of bases not matched to a gene: 5.

The V and J genes are TRBV9 and TRBJ2-7; D perhaps matches TRBD1 (6 bases). V was pared by 0 bases and J by 4 bases, with 14 bases between. In germline, CDR1 is SGDLS, CDR2 YYNGEE. This CDR3 comprises 15 residues. The CDR3 spells CASSVATGTGYEQYF. The CDR3 DNA reads TGTGCCAGCAGCGTAGCCACAGGGACGGGGTACGAGCAGTACTTC.